This T cell receptor (beta chain) was recovered during a study of T cells after yellow fever vaccination. V dropped 7 bases and J dropped 5 bases, with 8 bases sitting between them. Per the germline V gene, CDR1 is KGHDR and CDR2 is SFDVKD. The CDR3 has 12 residues. Each CDR3 protein is one row after TCRdb ran MiXCR on the 5' RACE reads. The top ten hold roughly 0.5% of the sample, which has a few hundred thousand distinct CDR3 sequences, 10% to 15% seen once. The receptor was derived from a man aged 25 to 40 who received the YFV17D yellow fever vaccine. The sequencing here drew on CD4+ T cells sorted from PBMCs, taken 45 days after the yellow fever booster vaccination. The V and J genes are TRBV24-1 and TRBJ2-1; D gene uncertain. The CDR3 sequence: CATRGINNEQFF. DNA for the CDR3: TGTGCCACCAGGGGAATCAACAATGAGCAGTTCTTC.